These 7 T cell receptor beta chains originate from one sample sequenced in a study of PD-L1 blockade in urothelial cancer. Clones were read by immunoSEQ multiplex PCR, and TCRdb kept only the in-frame ones, dropping some. The sample yields 80,000 to 100,000 clones, roughly 82% seen once. The sample in question was PBMCs, obtained around atezolizumab (anti-PD-L1) treatment. These receptors all stem from a man between 65 and 79 years old with urothelial cancer.

The genes are TRBV2 and TRBJ1-2, with 7 positions matching TRBD1. This CDR3 has 14 residues. J gave up 2 bases and V 4 bases, and 4 bases lay outside the gene matches. The germline V gene encodes CDR1 SNHLY and CDR2 FYNNEI. CDR3 loop: CASSAGQSNYGYTF. The CDR3 DNA reads as TGTGCCAGCAGTGCGGGACAGAGCAACTATGGCTACACCTTC.

This rearrangement joins TRBV30 to TRBJ1-1, with D perhaps TRBD1 (6 bases). The V end was cut by 4 bases, the J end by 5 bases, with 11 bases between. Germline V gives CDR1 GTSNPN, CDR2 SVGIG (reference sequence). The CDR3 covers 12 residues. The chain's CDR3 is CAWMGGPTEAFF. CDR3 sequence (DNA): TGTGCCTGGATGGGGGGGCCGACTGAAGCTTTCTTT.

This rearrangement joins TRBV29-1 to TRBJ1-1, with D uncertain. CDR1 is SQVTM, CDR2 ANQGSEA, per germline. With 2 bases removed from V and 3 bases from J, the gap between germline ends came to 7 bases. The CDR3 is made up of 12 amino acids. The CDR3 DNA follows: TGCAGCGTTGAAATCGGTGACACTGAAGCTTTCTTT. It is translated as CSVEIGDTEAFF.

The chain carries TRBV11-2 and TRBJ1-5; possibly TRBD1 for D (5 bases). The CDR3 totals 15 residues. V was pared by 3 bases and J by 3 bases, with 12 bases between. The germline V gene encodes CDR1 SGHAT and CDR2 FQNNGV. CDR3 amino acids: CASSFGGSTNQPQHF. For the CDR3, the DNA is TGTGCCAGCAGCTTTGGGGGGAGTACCAATCAGCCCCAGCATTTT.

The chain combines TRBV30 with TRBJ2-7; D possibly corresponds to TRBD1 (6 bases). The CDR3 consists of 13 residues. The V gene's germline CDR1 is GTSNPN and CDR2 SVGIG (reference sequence). Trimming shortened V by 3 bases and J by 3 bases, and 12 bases separated the two germline ends. CDR3 nucleotide sequence: TGTGCCTGGAGAGGAGGCAGGGGCTACGAGCAGTACTTC. Protein product: CAWRGGRGYEQYF.

The chain recombines TRBV11-2 with TRBJ2-5; 7 nucleotides line up with TRBD1. The CDR3 length is 14 residues. The trim removed 6 bases at V and 4 bases at J, leaving 8 bases unmatched. Germline CDR1 and CDR2: SGHAT and FQNNGV. CDR3 DNA: TGTGCCAGCAGAACCGGGACAGTAGGAGAGACCCAGTACTTC. It encodes CASRTGTVGETQYF.

V and J are TRBV5-1 and TRBJ2-7, with 15 nucleotides matching TRBD2. This CDR3 spans 18 amino acids. Germline loops: CDR1 SGHRS, CDR2 YFSETQ. Trimming cost V 4 bases and J 0 bases; bases outside gene matches: 8. CDR3 nucleotide sequence: TGCGCCAGCAGCCGTGTGGGACTAGCGGGGGGAAGCTCCTACGAGCAGTACTTC. As protein: CASSRVGLAGGSSYEQYF.